What follows describes a single T cell receptor (beta chain). Its antigen is still unknown. 60 Vbeta and 13 Jbeta primers were used in PCR. Clones were read by immunoSEQ multiplex PCR, and TCRdb kept only the in-frame ones, dropping some. The sample holds approximately 140,000 clones, around four fifths seen once. Germline CDR1 is KGHSH and CDR2 is LQKENI. The germline V and J ends were trimmed by 5 bases and 0 bases, with 10 bases remaining between them. The CDR3 contains 14 residues. The record originates from a study of cytomegalovirus exposure and HLA in healthy donors. Study-level findings and limits: The study assumed roughly uniform donor sequencing depth for presence/absence analyses.

All the people who gave samples were healthy bone marrow donors. The sequence was obtained from a woman aged 40 to 50 in good health and CMV-seropositive. Sequencing was performed on PBMCs. The genes are TRBV18 and TRBJ1-1; D unclear. Written as DNA, the CDR3 is TGTGCCAGCTCATTCAGAGACATGAACACTGAAGCTTTCTTT. This codes for CASSFRDMNTEAFF.